The 26 T cell receptor beta chains below all came from one sample that was sequenced in a study of cytomegalovirus exposure and HLA in healthy donors. The PCR was carried out with 60 Vbeta primers and 13 Jbeta primers. The table came from immunoSEQ multiplex PCR; TCRdb's copy has only in-frame clones and leaves some out. This sample's table has some 110,000 clones. Material: PBMCs. The receptors stem from a man aged 18 to 30 in good health and CMV-seronegative.

The chain employs TRBV5-8 and TRBJ1-1; no clear D. Trimming cost V 5 bases and J 0 bases, with 5 bases left between them. This CDR3 region has 12 residues. Germline V gene sequence: CDR1 SGHTS, CDR2 YDEGEE. CDR3 amino acids: CASRRVNTEAFF. CDR3 in DNA: TGTGCCAGCAGACGGGTGAACACTGAAGCTTTCTTT.

V gene TRBV6-6 combines with J gene TRBJ2-2, with 14 bases that match TRBD2. The J segment lost 6 bases and the V segment lost 5 bases, leaving 5 bases of the junction unmatched. The CDR3 is made up of 16 amino acids. The germline gives CDR1 MNHNY, CDR2 SVGAGI (reference sequence). The CDR3 here is CASSAGLAGVPGELFF. The CDR3 DNA follows: TGTGCCAGCAGTGCGGGACTAGCGGGAGTCCCCGGGGAGCTGTTTTTT.

The chain links TRBV7-2 to TRBJ1-1, with 10 bases identical to TRBD1. V was clipped by 3 bases and J by 5 bases; unmatched bases: 9. CDR1 and CDR2 (germline): SGHTA, FQGNSA. This CDR3 has 16 residues. CDR3 DNA sequence: TGTGCCAGCAGCTTCCGACAGGGGGCCAGAGGGACTGAAGCTTTCTTT. It encodes CASSFRQGARGTEAFF.

The CDR3 region is CASSDTGVPNEKLFF. The CDR3, as DNA: TGTGCCAGCAGCGACACAGGGGTCCCTAATGAAAAACTGTTTTTT. This chain connects TRBV2 to TRBJ1-4; 7 nucleotides match TRBD1. Germline trimming cut 6 bases from V and 3 bases from J; bases unmatched to any gene: 7. CDR3 length equals 15 residues. Germline-derived CDR1 and CDR2 are SNHLY and FYNNEI.

The chain combines TRBV2 with TRBJ2-2; D call uncertain. This CDR3 has 12 residues. Trimming shortened V by 5 bases and J by 3 bases, and 4 bases separated the two germline ends. CDR1 is SNHLY, CDR2 FYNNEI, per germline. The CDR3 region has the DNA TGTGCCAGCAGTTATCACACCGGGGAGCTGTTTTTT. Translating gives CASSYHTGELFF.

The rearrangement joins TRBV28 to TRBJ1-3; D is unclear. The CDR3 extends over 13 amino acids. The V end was cut by 5 bases, the J end by 0 bases, with 5 bases between. Germline CDR1 reads MDHEN; CDR2 reads SYDVKM. The CDR3 DNA reads as TGTGCCAGCAGTCTCCCCTCTGGAAACACCATATATTTT. Translated, it gives CASSLPSGNTIYF.

The CDR3 bases are TGTGCCAGCAGTGAAGAGGGAGAAAACATTCAGTACTTC. This gives the protein CASSEEGENIQYF. J is TRBJ2-4 and V is TRBV2; possible D gene TRBD2, 5 bases. Looked up from germline, CDR1 is SNHLY and CDR2 is FYNNEI. Trimming left V 1 base short and J 5 bases short, with 6 bases between. The CDR3 contains 13 residues.

The chain links TRBV7-8 to TRBJ1-1; 7 bases are shared with TRBD1. This CDR3 is 16 amino acids long. CDR1 is SGHVS and CDR2 is FQNEAQ in the germline V gene. V gave up 2 bases and J gave up 3 bases; unmatched junction bases: 9. CDR3 loop: CASSLRTEGADTEAFF. The CDR3 DNA reads as TGTGCCAGCAGCTTACGGACAGAGGGGGCCGACACTGAAGCTTTCTTT.

The J gene is TRBJ2-7, the V gene TRBV28; the D is unclear. There are 15 residues in the CDR3. The V gene's germline CDR1 is MDHEN and CDR2 SYDVKM. The V end was cut by 3 bases, the J end by 0 bases, with 12 bases between. The CDR3 coding sequence is TGTGCCAGCAGTTTCTATCTGAGGAGCTCCTACGAGCAGTACTTC. Amino acid sequence: CASSFYLRSSYEQYF. The complete variable domain, with remaining parts taken from reference TRBV28 and TRBJ2-7, reads DVKVTQSSRYLVKRTGEKVFLECVQDMDHENMFWYRQDPGLGLRLIYFSYDVKMKEKGDIPEGYSVSREKKERFSLILESASTNQTSMYLCASSFYLRSSYEQYFGPGTRLTVT.

V is TRBV4-2 and J is TRBJ2-7; 8 nucleotides match TRBD2. The CDR3 is 18 amino acids. CDR1 LGHNA and CDR2 YNFKEQ come from the germline V gene. The V segment lost 1 base and the J segment 0 bases; nucleotides outside the gene matches: 11. The CDR3 region has the DNA TGTGCCAGCAGCCAAGGTTTGACGGGGGGGGGCATCTCCTACGAGCAGTACTTC. The encoded protein is CASSQGLTGGGISYEQYF.

The chain recombines TRBV5-1 with TRBJ2-1; 12 bases agree with TRBD2. In germline, CDR1 is SGHRS, CDR2 YFSETQ. The CDR3 is made up of 17 amino acids. Trimming removed 0 bases from V and 8 bases from J; junction bases left unmatched: 9. The CDR3 region is CASSLAWTSGTLDEQFF. CDR3 bases: TGCGCCAGCAGCTTGGCGTGGACTAGCGGGACTTTAGATGAGCAGTTCTTC.

This chain uses TRBV7-2 with TRBJ2-7, with 7 bases that match TRBD2. Germline V gene lookup returns CDR1 SGHTA and CDR2 FQGNSA. After removal of 1 base from V and 0 bases from J, the junction contained 12 bases not matched to a gene. CDR3 length: 18 amino acids. The CDR3 here is CASSLVGGVAGSSYEQYF. CDR3 in DNA: TGTGCCAGCAGCTTAGTGGGAGGGGTCGCGGGAAGCTCCTACGAGCAGTACTTC.

The chain recombines TRBV6-5 with TRBJ2-5, with D perhaps matching TRBD2 (6 bases). CDR1 MNHEY and CDR2 SVGAGI come from the germline V gene. The CDR3 is 14 amino acids. V lost 6 bases, J lost 4 bases, and 15 bases lay in between. The CDR3 is CASSSGGRGETQYF. Here the CDR3 DNA reads TGTGCCAGCAGCTCCGGTGGGCGGGGAGAGACCCAGTACTTC.

This chain connects TRBV12-5 to TRBJ2-7; 7 positions match TRBD1. CDR3 length equals 13 residues. CDR1 is LGHNT, CDR2 FRNRAP, per germline. With V trimmed by 6 bases and J by 0 bases, 2 bases remained unmatched. The CDR3 loop reads CASGRDSSYEQYF. The CDR3 bases are TGTGCTAGTGGCCGGGACAGCTCCTACGAGCAGTACTTC.

V and J are TRBV5-5 and TRBJ1-1, with TRBD1 as a possible D gene (6 bases). This CDR3 region has 15 residues. Looked up from germline, CDR1 is SGHKS and CDR2 is YYEKEE (reference sequence). V shed 2 bases and J shed 1 base, with 12 bases lying between them. This CDR3 reads CASSFQGLWNTEAFF. The CDR3, as DNA: TGTGCCAGCAGCTTTCAGGGGCTGTGGAACACTGAAGCTTTCTTT.

V and J are TRBV25-1 and TRBJ2-7, with 8 bases identical to TRBD1. Germline V gene data show CDR1 as MGHDK and CDR2 as SYGVNS. With 8 bases clipped from V and 2 bases from J, the junction kept 5 bases outside the gene matches. This CDR3 has 13 amino acids. The CDR3 here is CASSGTGPYEQYF. The CDR3 bases are TGTGCCAGCTCCGGGACAGGACCCTACGAGCAGTACTTC.

The rearrangement links TRBV10-1 to TRBJ2-1; 7 nucleotides align to TRBD2. V was clipped by 7 bases and J by 9 bases; unmatched bases: 12. The germline gives CDR1 WNHNN, CDR2 SYGVQD (reference sequence). The CDR3 covers 14 residues. The CDR3: CASKAGVEYGEQFF. DNA for the CDR3: TGCGCCAGCAAGGCGGGAGTGGAGTATGGTGAGCAGTTCTTC.

This chain connects TRBV18 to TRBJ2-1, with 10 bases identical to TRBD2. CDR3 size: 20 residues. Looked up from germline, CDR1 is KGHSH and CDR2 is LQKENI. Losses at the gene ends were 2 bases for V and 0 bases for J; bases not matched to a gene: 13. DNA of the CDR3: TGTGCCAGCTCACCAAAGAAGCTAGCGGGGGCCTTTAGCTCCTACAATGAGCAGTTCTTC. Translation gives CASSPKKLAGAFSSYNEQFF.

This chain connects TRBV19 to TRBJ1-5; D perhaps matches TRBD1 (6 bases). Trimming left V 5 bases short and J 4 bases short, with 9 bases between. CDR1 is LNHDA, CDR2 SQIVND, per germline (reference sequence). This CDR3 spans 13 amino acids. The CDR3 DNA follows: TGTGCCAGTAGTTGGCAGGGGAATCAGCCCCAGCATTTT. This gives the protein CASSWQGNQPQHF. Supplemented by reference TRBV19 and TRBJ1-5, the full variable domain reads DGGITQSPKYLFRKEGQNVTLSCEQNLNHDAMYWYRQDPGQGLRLIYYSQIVNDFQKGDIAEGYSVSREKKESFPLTVTSAQKNPTAFYLCASSWQGNQPQHFGDGTRLSIL.

The genes are TRBV27 and TRBJ2-7, with a possible D match to TRBD1 (6 bases). With 5 bases removed from V and 4 bases from J, the gap between germline ends came to 12 bases. The CDR3 loop spans 13 amino acids. CDR1 is MNHEY, CDR2 SMNVEV, per germline (reference sequence). The CDR3 region has the DNA TGTGCCAGCAGTCCAACAGGGTGGTACGAGCAGTACTTC. This gives the protein CASSPTGWYEQYF.

V and J are TRBV29-1 and TRBJ2-7; 9 positions match TRBD1. The V gene end was trimmed by 5 bases and the J gene end by 3 bases; junction bases not matched to a gene: 5. Germline-derived CDR1 and CDR2 are SQVTM and ANQGSEA. The CDR3 is 13 amino acids. CDR3 region: CSVQQGAYYEQYF. CDR3 DNA sequence: TGCAGCGTTCAACAGGGGGCCTACTACGAGCAGTACTTC.

This chain links TRBV10-3 with TRBJ2-3, with D unclear. The germline V gene encodes CDR1 ENHRY and CDR2 SYGVKD. The CDR3 runs to 13 residues. Deletions cut 4 bases from V and 4 bases from J, with 9 bases between. DNA of the CDR3: TGTGCCATCAGTGCTAGAACATCAGATACGCAGTATTTT. Protein sequence: CAISARTSDTQYF.

V usage is TRBV11-2 and J usage is TRBJ2-2; 7 nucleotides match TRBD1. V shed 4 bases and J 7 bases; nucleotides not matched to a gene: 6. Germline V gene data show CDR1 as SGHAT and CDR2 as FQNNGV. The CDR3 contains 14 residues. The CDR3 loop reads CASSSTGLSGELFF. In DNA, the CDR3 is TGTGCCAGCAGCTCGACAGGGTTAAGCGGGGAGCTGTTTTTT.

The rearrangement joins TRBV7-9 to TRBJ2-3; 7 nucleotides match TRBD1. CDR3 size: 13 residues. J gave up 14 bases and V 4 bases, and 12 bases lay outside the gene matches. Germline V CDR1 and CDR2: SEHNR, FQNEAQ (reference sequence). The CDR3 sequence: CASSYYITTGRYF. For the CDR3, the DNA is TGTGCCAGCAGCTACTACATTACGACAGGGAGGTATTTT.

The chain's CDR3 is CASSETGGNTEAFF. CDR3 nucleotides: TGTGCCAGCAGTGAAACAGGGGGAAACACTGAAGCTTTCTTT. This chain links TRBV6-1 with TRBJ1-1; 8 bases match TRBD1. Trimming took 2 bases from V and 2 from J; bases not matched to a gene: 1. Per germline, CDR1 MNHNS and CDR2 SASEGT. The CDR3 runs 14 residues.

The chain carries TRBV7-9 and TRBJ1-3, with 8 bases identical to TRBD1. The length of the CDR3 is 15 residues. Trimming at V came to 8 bases and at J to 0 bases, leaving 6 bases not matched to a gene. In germline, CDR1 is SEHNR, CDR2 FQNEAQ (reference sequence). The CDR3: CASYRGGSSGNTIYF. As DNA, the CDR3 is TGTGCCAGCTACAGGGGGGGAAGCTCTGGAAACACCATATATTTT.